This T cell receptor (beta chain) appears in the sequencing data of a study of cytomegalovirus exposure and HLA in healthy donors. This CDR3 region has 16 residues. V was clipped by 4 bases and J by 5 bases, with 17 bases between them. The germline V gene has CDR1 MGHRA and CDR2 YSYEKL. The PCR made use of 60 Vbeta and 13 Jbeta primers. Assay used: immunoSEQ multiplex PCR; TCRdb lists only in-frame clones, some missing. The sample shows about 210,000 clones, roughly 77% of them seen only once. The rearrangement links TRBV4-1 to TRBJ2-2; TRBD1 is a possible D gene (6 bases). Sequencing was performed on PBMCs. This receptor was taken from a male donor in good health and CMV-seropositive. CDR3 sequence (DNA): TGCGCCAGCAGCCGGGCAGGGGCTATACGGACCGGGGAGCTGTTTTTT. Protein: CASSRAGAIRTGELFF.